A selection of T cell receptor beta chains follows, all from one sample in a study of T-cell memory formation after mild COVID-19. TCRdb recomputed calls from the 5' RACE reads with MiXCR, one row per CDR3 protein. The data contain approximately 300,000 distinct CDR3 sequences, approximately 15% of them singletons. Material for sequencing was PBMCs or a T cell subset sorted from them (not recorded which). All receptors come from a man aged 18 to 29 who had mild COVID-19 (a few samples of this study predate the infection). Cell type and time point are not known. Each CDR3 is given with its conserved first and last residue. D genes are given only for firm matches. The listing skips clone size in some rows; elsewhere it reads once, few, many or a size class.

cdr3_aa cdr3_nt d_call v_call clone_size j_call
CASSLEGDYNEQFF TGTGCCAGCAGCTTAGAGGGCGATTACAATGAGCAGTTCTTC NA TRBV7-2 few TRBJ2-1
CASSVPGDEQFF TGTGCCAGCAGTGTACCGGGAGATGAGCAGTTCTTC NA TRBV6-2/TRBV6-3 few TRBJ2-1
CASSSRTQSTDTQYF TGTGCCAGCAGTTCCCGGACGCAAAGCACAGATACGCAGTATTTT NA TRBV27 NA TRBJ2-3
CASSHSRPDTQYF TGTGCCAGCAGCCACAGCAGGCCAGATACGCAGTATTTT NA TRBV7-2 NA TRBJ2-3
CASSVATSTGEFQEKLFF TGTGCCAGCAGCGTAGCTACGAGCACAGGGGAATTTCAGGAAAAACTGTTTTTT TRBD1 TRBV9 NA TRBJ1-4
CASSQELGGVYEQFF TGTGCCAGCAGCCAAGAGTTGGGGGGTGTCTATGAGCAGTTCTTC NA TRBV3-1 few TRBJ2-1
CASSPLQGGGVSAEAFF TGTGCCAGCAGCCCGTTACAGGGGGGCGGGGTATCGGCTGAAGCTTTCTTT TRBD1 TRBV5-6 NA TRBJ1-1
CASRTPGLNVLEQYF TGTGCCAGCAGGACCCCGGGACTGAACGTCCTCGAGCAGTACTTC NA TRBV6-1 few TRBJ2-7
CASGDRALTDTQYF TGCGCCAGCGGGGATCGGGCCCTCACAGATACGCAGTATTTT NA TRBV5-1 many TRBJ2-3
CASSSLPSNTGELFF TGTGCCAGCAGCTCTCTCCCTTCGAACACCGGGGAGCTGTTTTTT NA TRBV7-3 NA TRBJ2-2
CASSSSGAGANVLTF TGTGCCAGCAGCTCATCAGGGGCTGGGGCCAACGTCCTGACTTTC NA TRBV7-3 NA TRBJ2-6
CASSFPLDVSSYNEQFF TGTGCCAGCAGCTTCCCACTTGATGTCAGTTCCTACAATGAGCAGTTCTTC NA TRBV7-2 NA TRBJ2-1
CSAKGSGGVSSYNEQFF TGCAGTGCTAAGGGTAGCGGGGGGGTTAGCTCCTACAATGAGCAGTTCTTC TRBD2 TRBV20-1 NA TRBJ2-1
CASRTPGLATDTQYF TGTGCCAGCAGGACCCCGGGACTAGCGACAGATACGCAGTATTTT TRBD2 TRBV7-9 few TRBJ2-3
CAIKGSYGYTF TGTGCCATCAAGGGGAGCTATGGCTACACCTTC NA TRBV10-3 NA TRBJ1-2
CASSFQGVDSPLHF TGTGCCAGCAGTTTTCAGGGGGTTGATTCACCCCTCCACTTT TRBD1 TRBV6-5 many TRBJ1-6
CASSSRDRAYSPLHF TGTGCCAGCAGCTCACGGGACAGGGCTTATTCACCCCTCCACTTT TRBD1 TRBV7-2 few TRBJ1-6